Each of the 18 T cell receptor beta chains below was sequenced from the same sample in a study of identical twins listed by TCRdb under 2016. Libraries were prepared through 5' RACE. For sequencing, an Illumina HiSeq 2000 was employed. TCRdb reanalyzed the raw reads on its own, using fastp at Q25 for trimming and MiXCR for clone calling, and kept in-frame beta chains. Every distinct CDR3 protein forms one entry, paired with its most common genes and DNA. Recorded for this sample are under 300,000 distinct CDR3 sequences; around an eighth of them occurred a single time. The top ten constitute 7% to 9.5% of the sample. The material sequenced was memory (CD45RO+) T cells sorted from blood. This sample's cell subset or site label indicates: CD45RO+ enriched T cells. These receptors originate from a woman between 18 and 29 years old in good health.

This clonotype turned up a few times. The genes are TRBV20-1 and TRBJ2-1; 12 nucleotides agree with TRBD2. Germline-derived CDR1 and CDR2 are DFQATT and SNEGSKA (reference sequence). This CDR3 comprises 13 residues. The V and J ends lost 5 bases and 8 bases, in that order; junction bases with no gene match: 4. CDR3 sequence (DNA): TGCAGTGCTGGCAGGACTAGCGGGGATGAGCAGTTCTTC. Protein product: CSAGRTSGDEQFF.

In this sample, this clonotype turned up many times. The V and J genes are TRBV6-5 and TRBJ1-1; D ambiguous. Trimming left V 0 bases short and J 5 bases short, with 10 bases between. The CDR3 runs 14 residues. Looked up from germline, CDR1 is MNHEY and CDR2 is SVGAGI. This CDR3 is CASSYSERGTEAFF. CDR3 in DNA: TGTGCCAGCAGTTACTCGGAGAGAGGGACTGAAGCTTTCTTT.

The chain recombines TRBV28 with TRBJ2-7, with TRBD2 as a possible D gene (5 bases). In germline, CDR1 is MDHEN, CDR2 SYDVKM. This CDR3 has 12 amino acids. Trimming removed 6 bases at V and 5 bases at J, with 11 bases between. The CDR3 nucleotides read TGTGCCAGCAGCCGGGGTATCGACGAGCAGTACTTC. Amino acid sequence: CASSRGIDEQYF.

This clonotype was recorded many times. The CDR3 protein is CSARDHRASTDTQYF. The CDR3 nucleotides are TGCAGTGCTAGAGATCACAGGGCTAGCACAGATACGCAGTATTTT. The V and J genes are TRBV20-1 and TRBJ2-3; weak D call: TRBD1 (6 bases). V dropped 0 bases and J dropped 0 bases, with 10 bases sitting between them. CDR3 length: 15 amino acids. Germline loops: CDR1 DFQATT, CDR2 SNEGSKA (reference sequence).

This chain uses TRBV9 with TRBJ1-2, with D possibly being TRBD1 (6 bases). Trimming took off 0 bases at V and 1 base at J, with 10 bases between the two ends. CDR3 length: 15 residues. Germline CDR1 is SGDLS and CDR2 is YYNGEE. CDR3 region: CASSVAAGDNYGYTF. The CDR3 DNA sequence: TGTGCCAGCAGCGTAGCTGCAGGGGATAACTATGGCTACACCTTC.

This clonotype was detected only a few times. The gene calls are TRBV12-3 or TRBV12-4 and TRBJ2-3, with 7 bases fitting TRBD1. This CDR3 region has 15 residues. Germline trimming cut 4 bases from V and 3 bases from J; bases unmatched to any gene: 7. CDR3 nucleotide sequence: TGTGCCAGCAGTTCCCCGGGACAGCGAACAGATACGCAGTATTTT. Residues: CASSSPGQRTDTQYF.

The chain has TRBV2 and TRBJ1-5; D possibly corresponds to TRBD1 (5 bases). V shed 8 bases and J shed 4 bases, with 9 bases lying between them. This CDR3 comprises 12 residues. From germline, CDR1 is SNHLY and CDR2 FYNNEI. Here the CDR3 reads CASGDDNQPQHF. The CDR3 DNA sequence: TGTGCCAGCGGGGACGATAATCAGCCCCAGCATTTT.

J is TRBJ2-3 and V is TRBV6-5; the D gene is possibly TRBD1 (6 bases). Germline CDR1 reads MNHEY; CDR2 reads SVGAGI. The CDR3 runs to 15 residues. The ends were cut back, 6 bases at V and 4 bases at J, with 17 bases in the middle. In DNA, the CDR3 is TGTGCCAGCAGCTTACAGGGACGGGTGGCAGATACGCAGTATTTT. Its protein is CASSLQGRVADTQYF.

This clonotype was recorded a few times. The chain joins TRBV20-1 to TRBJ1-4; the D is unclear. Per the germline V gene, CDR1 is DFQATT and CDR2 is SNEGSKA (reference sequence). The CDR3 is made up of 15 amino acids. V lost 6 bases, J lost 1 base, and 15 bases lay in between. CDR3 coding DNA: TGCAGTGCGACACCGGGTGCGGGAACTAATGAAAAACTGTTTTTT. Its translation is CSATPGAGTNEKLFF.

This clonotype has a handful of counts. The chain is built from TRBV30 and TRBJ2-5; TRBD2 agrees at 12 bases. The V gene's germline CDR1 is GTSNPN and CDR2 SVGIG (reference sequence). After removal of 4 bases from V and 5 bases from J, the junction contained 5 bases not matched to a gene. The CDR3 runs 14 residues. The chain's CDR3 is CAWTSGRAVETQYF. The CDR3 DNA follows: TGTGCCTGGACTAGCGGGAGGGCCGTGGAGACCCAGTACTTC.

The V call is TRBV5-1, the J call TRBJ2-1, with 11 nucleotides matching TRBD2. The junction had 7 bases not matched to a gene; V was cut back by 5 bases and J by 6 bases. The CDR3 runs 15 residues. The germline CDR1 and CDR2 sequences are SGHRS and YFSETQ. CDR3 sequence reads: CASRLAGGSANEQFF. CDR3 nucleotides: TGCGCCAGCAGGTTAGCGGGGGGGTCCGCCAATGAGCAGTTCTTC.

This clonotype occurred a few times. The chain is built from TRBV20-1 and TRBJ2-1; a possible D gene is TRBD1 (5 bases). Germline CDR1 DFQATT, CDR2 SNEGSKA (reference sequence). The length of the CDR3 is 14 residues. The ends were cut back, 3 bases at V and 8 bases at J, with 17 bases in the middle. This CDR3 is CSASKTRVADEQFF. The CDR3 nucleotides read TGCAGTGCTAGTAAAACCAGGGTAGCCGATGAGCAGTTCTTC.

The rearrangement joins TRBV5-1 to TRBJ2-3; TRBD2 agrees at 10 bases. From germline, CDR1 is SGHRS and CDR2 YFSETQ. Trimming at V came to 4 bases and at J to 4 bases, leaving 9 bases not matched to a gene. The CDR3 totals 16 residues. CDR3 in amino acids: CASSPGLAVASDTQYF. In DNA form, the CDR3 reads TGCGCCAGCAGCCCCGGACTAGCGGTCGCCTCAGATACGCAGTATTTT.

This clonotype was seen a handful of times. This chain joins TRBV5-1 and TRBJ1-1; D may be TRBD1 (6 bases). The length of the CDR3 is 13 residues. Germline-derived CDR1 and CDR2 are SGHRS and YFSETQ. V was shortened by 7 bases and J by 1 base, with 11 bases between the two germline ends. CDR3 DNA: TGCGCCAGCGTCGGACAGCAGAACACTGAAGCTTTCTTT. This translates into CASVGQQNTEAFF. Based on the CDR3 plus reference TRBV5-1 and TRBJ1-1, the full variable domain is KAGVTQTPRYLIKTRGQQVTLSCSPISGHRSVSWYQQTPGQGLQFLFEYFSETQRNKGNFPGRFSGRQFSNSRSEMNVSTLELGDSALYLCASVGQQNTEAFFGQGTRLTVV.

This clonotype was counted only a few times. The V call is TRBV20-1, the J call TRBJ2-3; weak D call: TRBD1 (6 bases). This CDR3 spans 13 amino acids. Germline values: CDR1 DFQATT, CDR2 SNEGSKA (reference sequence). Trimming shortened V by 2 bases and J by 4 bases, and 10 bases separated the two germline ends. The CDR3 DNA reads TGCAGTGCTAGAATTGGGGGCGCAGATACGCAGTATTTT. It translates to CSARIGGADTQYF.

This sequence joins TRBV20-1 and TRBJ2-1; the D call may be TRBD1 or TRBD2 (5 bases each). CDR3 length: 14 amino acids. Trimming removed 2 bases at V and 6 bases at J, with 14 bases between. Per the germline V gene, CDR1 is DFQATT and CDR2 is SNEGSKA (reference sequence). Written as DNA, the CDR3 is TGCAGTGCTAGAAGGGCAGGGACGGGCAATGAGCAGTTCTTC. It encodes CSARRAGTGNEQFF.

This clonotype has just a few counts. The chain links TRBV28 to TRBJ2-7; 8 bases fit TRBD1. The length of the CDR3 is 16 residues. The V segment lost 7 bases and the J segment 0 bases; nucleotides outside the gene matches: 11. Germline lookup yields CDR1 MDHEN and CDR2 SYDVKM. As DNA, the CDR3 is TGTGCCAGCACCCGACCACCGGGACAGGTCTCCTACGAGCAGTACTTC. Its protein is CASTRPPGQVSYEQYF.

V gene TRBV12-3 or TRBV12-4 combines with J gene TRBJ2-1; 12 nucleotides match TRBD2. The CDR3 consists of 16 residues. The V segment lost 4 bases and the J segment 10 bases; nucleotides outside the gene matches: 11. The CDR3 DNA follows: TGTGCCAGCAGTTCCCCTAGCGGGGGGGGTCTATTAGAGCAGTTCTTC. As protein: CASSSPSGGGLLEQFF.